Following are 29 T cell receptor beta chains from one sample sequenced in a study of blood T cell repertoires in COVID-19. TCRdb's table, derived via immunoSEQ multiplex PCR, lists solely in-frame clones and lacks some. The data contain over 150,000 clones, around 84% of them singletons. The sequenced material came from peripheral blood. The receptors derive from a human donor in a cohort sampled during active COVID-19.

The chain combines TRBV5-5 with TRBJ1-6; D is undetermined. V was shortened by 0 bases and J by 0 bases, with 10 bases between the two germline ends. CDR1 SGHKS and CDR2 YYEKEE come from the germline V gene (reference sequence). The CDR3 length is 17 residues. Here the CDR3 reads CASSLGIRSSYNSPLHF. As DNA, the CDR3 is TGTGCCAGCAGCTTGGGGATTAGGAGCTCCTATAATTCACCCCTCCACTTT.

This clone was seen a single time. The chain employs TRBV6-6 and TRBJ2-7, with D possibly matching TRBD2 (6 bases). Germline V gives CDR1 MNHNY, CDR2 SVGAGI (reference sequence). The CDR3 contains 12 residues. V lost 6 bases and J lost 7, with 13 bases in between. CDR3 nucleotides: TGTGCCAGCAGAAGACTAGAATGGGAGCAGTACTTC. This codes for CASRRLEWEQYF.

The rearrangement links TRBV6-6 to TRBJ1-3; D possibly corresponds to TRBD1 (6 bases). Germline V gene data show CDR1 as MNHNY and CDR2 as SVGAGI (reference sequence). The CDR3 length is 16 residues. V dropped 2 bases and J dropped 2 bases, with 13 bases sitting between them. CDR3 in amino acids: CASSYSQGIAGNTIYF. DNA for the CDR3: TGTGCCAGCAGTTACAGTCAGGGGATAGCTGGAAACACCATATATTTT.

This sequence joins TRBV27 and TRBJ2-2, with 12 bases matching TRBD2. The CDR3 length is 15 residues. V was clipped by 5 bases and J by 4 bases; unmatched bases: 2. The germline CDR1 and CDR2 sequences are MNHEY and SMNVEV (reference sequence). The CDR3 here is CASSTSGRFTGELFF. The CDR3 DNA reads TGTGCCAGCAGTACTAGCGGGAGGTTCACCGGGGAGCTGTTTTTT.

The CDR3 DNA reads TGTGCCAGCAGCCAAACTAGCGGGGATGAGCAGTTCTTC. The encoded protein is CASSQTSGDEQFF. This chain uses TRBV14 with TRBJ2-1; 10 bases line up with TRBD2. CDR3 length: 13 amino acids. Germline V gene lookup returns CDR1 SGHDN and CDR2 FVKESK. J lost 8 bases, V lost 2 bases, and 0 bases had no gene match.

The table lists this clone with a few counts. This sequence joins TRBV2 and TRBJ1-1, with TRBD1 identical over 8 bases. V gave up 7 bases and J gave up 4 bases; unmatched junction bases: 5. The CDR3 has 13 residues. Looked up from germline, CDR1 is SNHLY and CDR2 is FYNNEI. CDR3 in amino acids: CASTGQGGTEAFF. DNA for the CDR3: TGTGCCAGCACCGGACAGGGTGGCACTGAAGCTTTCTTT.

The chain joins TRBV6-6 to TRBJ1-4, with 7 bases aligning to TRBD1. Trimming removed 6 bases from V and 5 bases from J; junction bases left unmatched: 6. The CDR3 is 14 residues long. The germline gives CDR1 MNHNY, CDR2 SVGAGI (reference sequence). The CDR3 spells CASSQGGSNEKLFF. DNA for the CDR3: TGTGCCAGCAGCCAAGGGGGCTCAAATGAAAAACTGTTTTTT.

V gene TRBV4-1 combines with J gene TRBJ2-3; tentatively, D is TRBD1 (6 bases). The CDR3 totals 14 residues. Between the trimmed V and J ends, which lost 2 bases and 4 bases, there was a span of 10 bases. Per germline, CDR1 MGHRA and CDR2 YSYEKL. The CDR3 nucleotides are TGCGCCAGCAGCCAAACAGAGGGGGCAGATACGCAGTATTTT. As protein: CASSQTEGADTQYF.

With regard to this clone: Different DNA sequences within this sample yield the same CDR3. V gene TRBV28 combines with J gene TRBJ1-4; weak D call: TRBD1 (5 bases). V lost 2 bases, J lost 1 base, and 8 bases lay in between. Per the germline V gene, CDR1 is MDHEN and CDR2 is SYDVKM. The CDR3 runs to 15 residues. CDR3 in DNA: TGTGCCAGCAGTTTACAGGGCGTAACTAATGAAAAACTGTTTTTT. Translating gives CASSLQGVTNEKLFF.

This chain connects TRBV19 to TRBJ2-7, with a tentative D call TRBD2 (6 bases). CDR1 and CDR2 from the germline V gene are LNHDA and SQIVND (reference sequence). This CDR3 is 17 amino acids long. V lost 1 base, J lost 6 bases, and 22 bases lay in between. Here the CDR3 DNA reads TGTGCCAGTAGTATAGGGACTATACTTCACGTGGGTGGCGAGCAGTACTTC. As protein: CASSIGTILHVGGEQYF.

The chain employs TRBV2 and TRBJ2-5; the D is unclear. V was shortened by 7 bases and J by 5 bases, with 11 bases between the two germline ends. CDR3 length: 12 residues. Per the germline V gene, CDR1 is SNHLY and CDR2 is FYNNEI. The CDR3 reads CASTAPGETQYF. The DNA for the CDR3 is TGTGCCAGCACCGCTCCCGGGGAGACCCAGTACTTC. Using reference TRBV2 and TRBJ2-5 for the parts outside the CDR3, the full variable domain is EPEVTQTPSHQVTQMGQEVILRCVPISNHLYFYWYRQILGQKVEFLVSFYNNEISEKSEIFDDQFSVERPDGSNFTLKIRSTKLEDSAMYFCASTAPGETQYFGPGTRLLVL.

The chain joins TRBV6-5 to TRBJ2-7, with D tentatively TRBD1 (5 bases). The CDR3 contains 14 residues. The ends were cut back, 6 bases at V and 1 base at J, with 13 bases in the middle. CDR1 is MNHEY, CDR2 SVGAGI, per germline. CDR3 region: CASSPRVFSYEQYF. CDR3 sequence (DNA): TGTGCCAGCAGCCCCAGGGTTTTTTCCTACGAGCAGTACTTC.

This chain joins TRBV28 and TRBJ1-4; D is uncertain. V was trimmed by 6 bases and J by 3 bases, leaving 17 bases between them. The CDR3 is made up of 16 amino acids. CDR1 and CDR2 from the germline V gene are MDHEN and SYDVKM. The CDR3 nucleotides are TGTGCCAGCAGGGGTGTACGCGGGGAGGCTAATGAAAAACTGTTTTTT. Protein: CASRGVRGEANEKLFF.

V is TRBV11-3 and J is TRBJ2-3, with 11 nucleotides matching TRBD2. Germline V gene sequence: CDR1 SGHNT, CDR2 YENEEA. Germline trimming cut 5 bases from V and 8 bases from J; bases unmatched to any gene: 15. The CDR3 has 17 residues. The CDR3 spells CASSPGVSASGRSTQYF. Written as DNA, the CDR3 is TGTGCCAGCAGCCCCGGGGTGTCGGCTAGCGGGAGGAGTACGCAGTATTTT. Full variable domain (remainder filled in from reference TRBV11-3 and TRBJ2-3): EAGVVQSPRYKIIEKKQPVAFWCNPISGHNTLYWYLQNLGQGPELLIRYENEEAVDDSQLPKDRFSAERLKGVDSTLKIQPAELGDSAVYLCASSPGVSASGRSTQYFGPGTRLTVL.

V and J are TRBV2 and TRBJ2-2; D may be TRBD1 (5 bases). Trimming pared 5 bases from V and 1 base from J, leaving 11 bases between. The germline gives CDR1 SNHLY, CDR2 FYNNEI. The CDR3 is 15 residues long. The DNA for the CDR3 is TGTGCCAGCAGTTCGCGCCAGGGGAACACCGGGGAGCTGTTTTTT. Translating gives CASSSRQGNTGELFF.

This clone has more than one count but fewer than ten. This chain links TRBV7-6 with TRBJ2-5; D is unclear. The CDR3 totals 17 residues. The V end lost 3 bases, the J end lost 0 bases, and 17 bases lay between the germline ends. From germline, CDR1 is SGHVS and CDR2 FNYEAQ. The DNA of the CDR3 is TGTGCCAGCAGCTTCGATCCCGCTCACAACAACCAAGAGACCCAGTACTTC. This encodes CASSFDPAHNNQETQYF.

The chain carries TRBV18 and TRBJ1-5; a possible D gene is TRBD1 (5 bases). This CDR3 region has 15 residues. V was cut by 0 bases and J by 7 bases, with 13 bases left in between. Germline-derived CDR1 and CDR2 are KGHSH and LQKENI. The CDR3 reads CASSPPGQQRQPQHF. As DNA, the CDR3 is TGTGCCAGCTCACCACCGGGGCAGCAACGGCAGCCCCAGCATTTT.

The genes are TRBV2 and TRBJ1-6; possibly TRBD1 for D (5 bases). Germline V gene data show CDR1 as SNHLY and CDR2 as FYNNEI. The CDR3 extends over 14 amino acids. V shed 8 bases and J shed 6 bases, with 14 bases lying between them. The CDR3 region has the DNA TGTGCCAGCGTCCCCAGGGTCGGTAATTCACCCCTCCACTTT. It is translated as CASVPRVGNSPLHF. Full variable domain (outside the CDR3, taken from reference TRBV2 and TRBJ1-6): EPEVTQTPSHQVTQMGQEVILRCVPISNHLYFYWYRQILGQKVEFLVSFYNNEISEKSEIFDDQFSVERPDGSNFTLKIRSTKLEDSAMYFCASVPRVGNSPLHFGNGTRLTVT.

The chain joins TRBV3-1 (or the pseudogene TRBV3-2) to TRBJ1-4; 8 bases are a match to TRBD1. This CDR3 contains 14 residues. Germline CDR1 reads LGHDT; CDR2 reads YNNKEL (reference sequence). Trimming at V came to 4 bases and at J to 3 bases, leaving 1 base not matched to a gene. Written as DNA, the CDR3 is TGTGCCAGCAGCCCGACAGGGGCTAATGAAAAACTGTTTTTT. Its protein is CASSPTGANEKLFF.

The V call is TRBV7-6, the J call TRBJ1-1, with 11 bases matching TRBD1. V was clipped by 2 bases and J by 3 bases; unmatched bases: 11. Per the germline V gene, CDR1 is SGHVS and CDR2 is FNYEAQ. This CDR3 region has 18 residues. CDR3 DNA sequence: TGTGCCAGCAGCTTATTCGTCGGACAGGGGGCCGGGTACACTGAAGCTTTCTTT. Translating it yields CASSLFVGQGAGYTEAFF.

This clone was counted between two and nine times. The V gene is TRBV15, the J gene TRBJ1-6; perhaps TRBD1 as D (5 bases). The CDR3 runs to 13 residues. V dropped 3 bases and J dropped 10 bases, with 10 bases sitting between them. CDR1 is LNHNV and CDR2 is YYDKDF in the germline V gene (reference sequence). CDR3 in DNA: TGTGCCACCAGCAGTCGCAGGGCCTCACCCCTCCACTTT. This codes for CATSSRRASPLHF.

The rearrangement uses TRBV28 and TRBJ2-7, with D perhaps TRBD1 (7 bases). Trimming shortened V by 6 bases and J by 6 bases, and 21 bases separated the two germline ends. The CDR3 totals 15 residues. In germline, CDR1 is MDHEN, CDR2 SYDVKM. As DNA, the CDR3 is TGTGCCAGCAGATATCCCGGGACAGTGCGGGGCGAGCAGTACTTC. Translation: CASRYPGTVRGEQYF.

This clone was observed a single time. The chain couples TRBV28 to TRBJ2-2; D perhaps matches TRBD1 (6 bases). Germline V gene lookup returns CDR1 MDHEN and CDR2 SYDVKM. This CDR3 is built from 15 residues. V was cut by 4 bases and J by 2 bases, with 11 bases left in between. The CDR3 DNA reads as TGTGCCAGCAGTTGGGGGCTAGGCAACACCGGGGAGCTGTTTTTT. Its protein product is CASSWGLGNTGELFF.

The V and J genes are TRBV29-1 and TRBJ2-1, with 9 bases identical to TRBD1. After removal of 7 bases from V and 7 bases from J, the junction contained 11 bases not matched to a gene. The CDR3 spans 14 residues. Germline lookup yields CDR1 SQVTM and CDR2 ANQGSEA. The CDR3 DNA is TGCAGCGCCACAGGGGGCGCGAGTTCAAATGAGCAGTTCTTC. Translated, it gives CSATGGASSNEQFF.

V usage is TRBV7-2 and J usage is TRBJ2-7, with D unclear. The germline V gene encodes CDR1 SGHTA and CDR2 FQGNSA. The CDR3 has 15 residues. Trimming stripped 1 base from V and 2 bases from J, with 12 bases between. As DNA, the CDR3 is TGTGCCAGCAGCTTAGGTCCCATACCTACCTACGAGCAGTACTTC. Encoded protein: CASSLGPIPTYEQYF. Based on the CDR3 plus reference TRBV7-2 and TRBJ2-7, the full variable domain is GAGVSQSPSNKVTEKGKDVELRCDPISGHTALYWYRQSLGQGLEFLIYFQGNSAPDKSGLPSDRFSAERTGGSVSTLTIQRTQQEDSAVYLCASSLGPIPTYEQYFGPGTRLTVT.

In this sample, this clone turned up once. The V gene is TRBV11-2, the J gene TRBJ2-3; possibly TRBD2 for D (6 bases). CDR1 is SGHAT and CDR2 is FQNNGV in the germline V gene. V was trimmed by 3 bases and J by 1 base, leaving 11 bases between them. This CDR3 is built from 15 residues. CDR3 loop: CASSFQASGTDTQYF. CDR3 bases: TGTGCCAGCAGCTTCCAAGCTAGCGGCACAGATACGCAGTATTTT.

This sequence joins TRBV25-1 and TRBJ1-2, with D unresolved. V lost 5 bases to trimming and J lost 7 bases, with 14 bases between them. This CDR3 region has 13 residues. Per the germline V gene, CDR1 is MGHDK and CDR2 is SYGVNS. CDR3 sequence: CASSLGGSLGYTF. The CDR3 coding sequence is TGTGCCAGCAGTCTAGGAGGGAGCCTTGGCTACACCTTC.

The gene calls are TRBV18 and TRBJ1-4; D not certain. This CDR3 has 17 amino acids. Germline CDR1 and CDR2: KGHSH and LQKENI. Trimming removed 1 base from V and 2 bases from J, with 14 bases in between. For the CDR3, the DNA is TGTGCCAGCTCACCACGCGCAACGGGGATGACTAATGAAAAACTGTTTTTT. Translated: CASSPRATGMTNEKLFF.

The chain employs TRBV23-1 and TRBJ2-3; 10 positions match TRBD2. TRBV23-1 is labeled an ORF, and its function is uncertain. The CDR3 runs 21 residues. J gave up 1 base and V 0 bases, and 16 bases lay outside the gene matches. The CDR3 coding sequence is TGCGCCAGCAGTCAATCACATTGGGAGAGCGGGAGGGGCGGCGGCACAGATACGCAGTATTTT. It is translated as CASSQSHWESGRGGGTDTQYF.